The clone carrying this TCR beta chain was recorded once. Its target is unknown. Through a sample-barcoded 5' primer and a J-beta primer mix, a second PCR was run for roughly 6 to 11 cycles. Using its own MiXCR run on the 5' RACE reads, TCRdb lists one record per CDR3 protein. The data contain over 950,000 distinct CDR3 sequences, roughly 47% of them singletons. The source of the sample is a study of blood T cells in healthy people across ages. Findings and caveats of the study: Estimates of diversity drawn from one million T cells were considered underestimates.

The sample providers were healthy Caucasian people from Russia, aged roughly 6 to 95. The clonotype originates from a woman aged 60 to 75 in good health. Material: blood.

The CDR3, as DNA: TGTGCCAGCAGTTTATCCCCAGCCTCAGGGCGGGAGACCCAGTACTTC. This translates into CASSLSPASGRETQYF. The rearrangement joins TRBV12-3 or TRBV12-4 to TRBJ2-7, with a tentative D call TRBD1 (5 bases). The tail of the sequence fits TRBJ2-5 better, so the J call may be wrong. The CDR3 is made up of 16 amino acids.